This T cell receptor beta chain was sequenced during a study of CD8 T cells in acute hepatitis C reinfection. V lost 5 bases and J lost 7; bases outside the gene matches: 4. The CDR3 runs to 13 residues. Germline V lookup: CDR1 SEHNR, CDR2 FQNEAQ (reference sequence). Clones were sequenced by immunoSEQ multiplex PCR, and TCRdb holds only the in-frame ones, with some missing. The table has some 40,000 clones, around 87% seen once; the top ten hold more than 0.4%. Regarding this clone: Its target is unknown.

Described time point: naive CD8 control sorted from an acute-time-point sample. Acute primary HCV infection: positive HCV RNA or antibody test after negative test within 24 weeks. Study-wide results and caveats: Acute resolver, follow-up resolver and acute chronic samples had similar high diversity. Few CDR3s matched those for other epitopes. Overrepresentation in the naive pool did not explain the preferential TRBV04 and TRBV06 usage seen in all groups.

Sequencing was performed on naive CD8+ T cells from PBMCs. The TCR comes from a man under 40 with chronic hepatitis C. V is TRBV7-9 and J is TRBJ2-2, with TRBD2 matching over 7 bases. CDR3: CASSPAGDGELFF. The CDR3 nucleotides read TGTGCCAGCAGCCCGGCGGGGGACGGGGAGCTGTTTTTT.